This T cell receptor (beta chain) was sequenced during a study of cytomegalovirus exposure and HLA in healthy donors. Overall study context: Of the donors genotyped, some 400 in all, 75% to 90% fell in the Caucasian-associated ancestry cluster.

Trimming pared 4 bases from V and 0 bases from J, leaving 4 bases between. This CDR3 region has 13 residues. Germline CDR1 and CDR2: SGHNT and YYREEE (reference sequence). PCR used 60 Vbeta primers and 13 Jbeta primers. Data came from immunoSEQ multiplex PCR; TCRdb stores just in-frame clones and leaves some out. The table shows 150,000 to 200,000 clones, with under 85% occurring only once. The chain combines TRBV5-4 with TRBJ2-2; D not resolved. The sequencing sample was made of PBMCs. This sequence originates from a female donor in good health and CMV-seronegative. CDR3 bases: TGTGCCAGCAGCCTACCGAACACCGGGGAGCTGTTTTTT. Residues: CASSLPNTGELFF.